This TCR beta chain was obtained from a study of post-analysis software for immune sequencing data (dated by TCRdb to between 2014 and 2017). Regarding the study in general: Recorded disease courses included relapsing-remitting, secondary progressive and progressive-relapsing multiple sclerosis, with some patients lacking subtype annotation. Patient repertoires were compared against around 10 previously published healthy control repertoires from donors aged roughly 6 to 27 years. A subset of samples was prepared in parallel using single-end sample barcoding, then pooled and co-amplified after Illumina adapter ligation.

To demonstrate the VDJtools post-analysis software, TCR beta repertoires were profiled from the peripheral blood of more than ten young patients with multiple sclerosis. The multiple sclerosis patients were children and adolescents between roughly 6 and 17 years of age. Study-level results and caveats: Significantly higher frequencies in patients than in controls were found for a handful of TRBV segments, including TRBV5-6, TRBV5-1 and TRBV20-1. Significantly lower normalized Chao1 diversity was found in multiple sclerosis patients than in controls, suggesting substantial peripheral T-cell clonal expansion. Strong co-clustering of samples prepared in the same batch was shown by direct clustering with F measure, prompting a batch-effect correction. The multiple sclerosis patient group was slightly younger than the control group.

A remark on this clonotype: Its antigen is still unknown. The input lacks base qualities; no much larger clone sits a single base away.

Libraries were made using PCR. TCRdb records Illumina HiSeq 2500 as the sequencer. Unique molecular identifiers were incorporated into TCR beta cDNA libraries to reduce PCR and sequencing biases. Per 1 to 10 million input T cells, roughly 0.5 million cDNA molecules were obtained, such that each molecule approximated one T cell. The patient libraries were prepared and sequenced using the same protocol as the earlier healthy control dataset. Samples belonging to the same batch were prepared together, multiplexed and sequenced on a shared HiSeq lane. The original methods were these. Raw barcoded reads were processed with MIGEC, and single-read molecular identifier groups were discarded before consensus assembly and CDR3 extraction. Clonotype tables were post-analysed with VDJtools, normalizing diversity by down-sampling all datasets to the smallest sample size. In repertoire overlap clustering, CDR3 amino acid sequences, but not nucleotide sequences, were matched to correct batch-related cross-sample contamination. Using fastp at Q25 and MiXCR, TCRdb reprocessed the public reads and kept productive beta chains. When rows share a CDR3 protein, they turn into one entry using the most common DNA and genes. The V and J calls were not made by the authors but by TCRdb's processing. The sample table shows approximately 630,000 distinct CDR3 sequences, and approximately 60% are seen once. The ten largest clones represent about 11% of the sample.

V lost 8 bases and J lost 2 bases, and the count of bases not matched to a germline gene is 6. The CDR3, from cysteine to phenylalanine, totals 14 residues. Left in the record is the CDR3 DNA by itself, 42 bases read in frame from the first base. CDR1 and CDR2, per the germline V gene, are MNHEY and SVGEGT. The TCR comes from a girl aged 2 to 9 with multiple sclerosis. The chain couples TRBV6-2 or TRBV6-3 to TRBJ2-7; TRBD2 matches 10 bases in the middle. Sequencing was done on a sample of blood. The DNA sequence is as follows: TGTGCCAGCGGTGAGCGGGAGGGAACCTACGAGCAGTACTTC. This sequence encodes CASGEREGTYEQYF.